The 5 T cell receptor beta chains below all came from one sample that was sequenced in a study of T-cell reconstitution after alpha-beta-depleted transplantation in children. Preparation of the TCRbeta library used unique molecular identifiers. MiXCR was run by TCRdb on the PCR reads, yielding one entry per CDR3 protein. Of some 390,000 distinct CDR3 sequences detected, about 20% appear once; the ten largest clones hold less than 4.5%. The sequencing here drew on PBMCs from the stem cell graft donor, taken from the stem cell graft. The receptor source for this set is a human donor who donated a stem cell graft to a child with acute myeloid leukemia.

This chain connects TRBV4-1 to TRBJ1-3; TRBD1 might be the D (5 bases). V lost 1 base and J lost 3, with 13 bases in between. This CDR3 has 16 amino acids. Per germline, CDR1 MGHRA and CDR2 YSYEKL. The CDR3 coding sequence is TGCGCCAGCAGCCAAGGCGGGACGTTGGGTGGAAACACCATATATTTT. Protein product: CASSQGGTLGGNTIYF.

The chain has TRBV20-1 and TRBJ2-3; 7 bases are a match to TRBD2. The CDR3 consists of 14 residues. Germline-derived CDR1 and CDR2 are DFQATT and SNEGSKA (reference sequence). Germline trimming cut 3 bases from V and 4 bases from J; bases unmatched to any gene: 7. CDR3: CSARLVGGPDTQYF. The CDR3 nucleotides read TGCAGTGCTAGGCTGGTGGGAGGGCCAGATACGCAGTATTTT.

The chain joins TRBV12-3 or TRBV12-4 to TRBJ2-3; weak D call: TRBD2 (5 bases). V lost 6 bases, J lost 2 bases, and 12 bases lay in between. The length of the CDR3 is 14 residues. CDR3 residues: CASSSSAFTDTQYF. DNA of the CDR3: TGTGCCAGCAGCAGTAGCGCTTTCACAGATACGCAGTATTTT.

In nucleotides, the CDR3 is TGTGCCAGCAGTGACTTACGACTAGCCCTCCGCGAGCAGTACTTC. Its translation is CASSDLRLALREQYF. The V and J genes are TRBV25-1 and TRBJ2-7; 7 bases are shared with TRBD2. This CDR3 is built from 15 residues. The V segment lost 3 bases and the J segment 6 bases; nucleotides outside the gene matches: 11. Germline CDR1 MGHDK, CDR2 SYGVNS.

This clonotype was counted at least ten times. The CDR3 region is CASSFGRASDTQYF. The CDR3 DNA reads as TGTGCCAGCAGCTTCGGGAGGGCCAGCGATACGCAGTATTTT. The chain has TRBV7-6 and TRBJ2-3; TRBD2 matches 8 bases. CDR1 SGHVS and CDR2 FNYEAQ come from the germline V gene. Trimming took 3 bases from V and 6 from J; bases not matched to a gene: 5. CDR3 length: 14 amino acids. Complete variable domain (other parts from reference TRBV7-6 and TRBJ2-3): GAGVSQSPRYKVTKRGQDVALRCDPISGHVSLYWYRQALGQGPEFLTYFNYEAQQDKSGLPNDRFSAERPEGSISTLTIQRTEQRDSAMYRCASSFGRASDTQYFGPGTRLTVL.